One T cell receptor (beta chain) is described in this entry. Its antigen remains unknown. These data are taken from a study of cytomegalovirus exposure and HLA in healthy donors. Study context: As an earlier analysis found, about 179 million T cells yielded 117 million unique TCR beta sequences.

General study points: Despite most TCR sequences being rare, some public TCRs occurred in many donors. When analyzed later, a missense DCLRE1C variant was found to be linked to TCR beta V- and J-gene trimming.

It was with 60 Vbeta and 13 Jbeta primers that the PCR ran. The data were produced by immunoSEQ multiplex PCR, yet TCRdb's version contains in-frame clones alone and is incomplete. The data contain about 190,000 clones, about four fifths of them singletons. Sequences were obtained from PBMCs. The clonotype was recovered from a man aged 40-49 years in good health and CMV-seropositive.

In DNA form, the CDR3 reads TGTGCCAGCAGCTTAGTCCACGGGGACTATGGCTACACCTTC. Protein product: CASSLVHGDYGYTF. The V gene is TRBV7-2, the J gene TRBJ1-2; D ambiguous. CDR1 is SGHTA and CDR2 is FQGNSA in the germline V gene. The CDR3 is 14 amino acids. Between the trimmed V and J ends, which lost 1 base and 3 bases, there was a span of 9 bases.